The 7 T cell receptor beta chains below all came from one sample that was sequenced in a study of blood T cell repertoires in COVID-19. TCRdb's copy holds only in-frame clones and misses some; the assay was immunoSEQ multiplex PCR. Of 150,000 to 190,000 clones detected, approximately 85% appear once; the ten largest clones hold roughly 8.3%. The specimen sequenced was peripheral blood. These receptors were taken from a woman between 55 and 75 years old with COVID-19, enrolled during active disease.

This clone occurred once. The rearrangement uses TRBV28 and TRBJ1-2, with TRBD1 matching 9 bases. CDR1 is MDHEN and CDR2 is SYDVKM in the germline V gene. This CDR3 is built from 15 residues. V was clipped by 5 bases and J by 4 bases; unmatched bases: 8. The chain's CDR3 is CASSPSGQGIYGYTF. In DNA, the CDR3 is TGTGCCAGCAGTCCCTCGGGACAGGGAATCTATGGCTACACCTTC.

The J gene is TRBJ2-3, the V gene TRBV6-5, with 7 bases aligning to TRBD2. The CDR3 loop spans 14 amino acids. The V gene end was trimmed by 7 bases and the J gene end by 0 bases; junction bases not matched to a gene: 4. The germline gives CDR1 MNHEY, CDR2 SVGAGI. The CDR3 DNA sequence: TGTGCCAGCAACCTACTAGCGAGCACAGATACGCAGTATTTT. Residues: CASNLLASTDTQYF.

The chain couples TRBV7-8 to TRBJ1-5, with D unclear. The CDR3 runs 14 residues. The ends were cut back, 4 bases at V and 1 base at J, with 8 bases in the middle. Germline V lookup: CDR1 SGHVS, CDR2 FQNEAQ. Here the CDR3 reads CASSSRLSNQPQHF. The CDR3 DNA reads as TGTGCCAGCAGCTCGAGGTTGAGCAATCAGCCCCAGCATTTT.

J is TRBJ2-3 and V is TRBV19, with 8 bases fitting TRBD1. Germline values: CDR1 LNHDA, CDR2 SQIVND (reference sequence). This CDR3 is built from 14 residues. Trimming at V came to 6 bases and at J to 2 bases, leaving 4 bases not matched to a gene. The CDR3 spells CASRQQGDTDTQYF. The CDR3 nucleotides read TGTGCCAGTAGGCAACAGGGGGACACAGATACGCAGTATTTT.

This clone was picked up one time. The chain uses TRBV27 and TRBJ2-7; D is ambiguous. The CDR3 runs 13 residues. CDR1 is MNHEY, CDR2 SMNVEV, per germline (reference sequence). The V end lost 7 bases, the J end lost 0 bases, and 10 bases lay between the germline ends. CDR3 region: CASTSYNSYEQYF. CDR3 in DNA: TGTGCCAGCACGTCCTATAACTCCTACGAGCAGTACTTC.

The rearrangement uses TRBV30 and TRBJ1-5, with a possible D match to TRBD1 (6 bases). The CDR3 is made up of 12 amino acids. Deletions cut 5 bases from V and 4 bases from J, with 9 bases between. The V gene's germline CDR1 is GTSNPN and CDR2 SVGIG (reference sequence). CDR3: CAWEGGNQPQHF. The CDR3 coding sequence is TGTGCCTGGGAAGGGGGTAATCAGCCCCAGCATTTT.

The chain uses TRBV5-1 and TRBJ2-1; 9 nucleotides match TRBD2. Germline V CDR1 and CDR2: SGHRS, YFSETQ. V lost 0 bases and J lost 7; bases outside the gene matches: 11. The CDR3 spans 17 residues. CDR3 in amino acids: CASSLGGEAGGQNEQFF. CDR3 nucleotides: TGCGCCAGCAGCTTGGGAGGAGAAGCGGGAGGCCAGAATGAGCAGTTCTTC.